These 19 T cell receptor beta chains came from one sample sequenced in a study of T cells in Graves' hyperthyroidism and ophthalmopathy. Amplification of TCR beta CDR3 regions used RNA as the template. HTBI primers were the set used in a first-round RT-PCR of the TCR CDR3. TCRdb redid the calling of the multiplex PCR reads with MiXCR, one entry per CDR3 protein. The data show 300,000 to 400,000 distinct CDR3 sequences, around 18% seen once. Material: blood. Every receptor here comes from a man between 18 and 35 years old with Graves' ophthalmopathy.

The chain has TRBV10-3 and TRBJ2-7; D might be TRBD2 (5 bases). Germline V gene data show CDR1 as ENHRY and CDR2 as SYGVKD. V dropped 1 base and J dropped 5 bases, with 9 bases sitting between them. The CDR3 contains 13 residues. The CDR3 region has the DNA TGTGCCATCAGTGAGTGGCCGGGAAACGAGCAGTACTTC. It yields the protein CAISEWPGNEQYF.

About this clonotype: One end of the junction does not line up with germline, which may come from a read error. The CDR3 here is CASGQVFAPQANYGYTF. For the CDR3, the DNA is TGTGCCAGCGGCCAAGTTTTTGCACCCCAGGCGAACTATGGCTACACCTTC. The chain carries TRBV4-2 and TRBJ1-2; D not resolved. Looked up from germline, CDR1 is LGHNA and CDR2 is YNFKEQ. The CDR3 covers 17 residues.

The chain's CDR3 is CASSLAGTVFYEQYF. The CDR3 coding sequence is TGCGCCAGCAGCTTGGCCGGGACGGTTTTCTACGAGCAGTACTTC. The V and J genes are TRBV5-1 and TRBJ2-7; the D gene could be TRBD1 or TRBD2 (5 bases each). The V end was cut by 0 bases, the J end by 3 bases, with 13 bases between. This CDR3 comprises 15 residues. CDR1 is SGHRS, CDR2 YFSETQ, per germline.

This clonotype was observed a few times. V usage is TRBV29-1 and J usage is TRBJ2-1; the D is unclear. This CDR3 is 10 amino acids long. From germline, CDR1 is SQVTM and CDR2 ANQGSEA. V shed 6 bases and J shed 5 bases, with 5 bases lying between them. CDR3 sequence: CSVENNEQFF. The DNA for the CDR3 is TGCAGCGTCGAAAACAATGAGCAGTTCTTC.

This chain links TRBV4-1 with TRBJ2-5; 7 positions agree with TRBD2. CDR1 and CDR2 from the germline V gene are MGHRA and YSYEKL. V shed 2 bases, J shed 5 bases, and the junction held 20 bases outside the gene matches. This CDR3 spans 19 amino acids. CDR3: CASSQHPKPLARDRETQYF. In DNA, the CDR3 is TGCGCCAGCAGCCAACATCCCAAGCCACTAGCGCGGGACCGGGAGACCCAGTACTTC.

This sequence joins TRBV15 and TRBJ1-5; D gene ambiguous. This CDR3 has 15 amino acids. The germline V gene encodes CDR1 LNHNV and CDR2 YYDKDF (reference sequence). V lost 0 bases and J 1 base, leaving 7 bases between the germline ends. Here the CDR3 DNA reads TGTGCCACCAGCAGAGAAGGGATAAGCAATCAGCCCCAGCATTTT. This translates into CATSREGISNQPQHF.

The CDR3 DNA follows: TGTGCCAGCAGTACAGGACAGGGGCCGCTCTCTGGAAACACCATATATTTT. Residues: CASSTGQGPLSGNTIYF. This chain uses TRBV2 with TRBJ1-3; 9 bases match TRBD1. J lost 0 bases, V lost 5 bases, and 8 bases had no gene match. The CDR3 totals 17 residues. Per the germline V gene, CDR1 is SNHLY and CDR2 is FYNNEI.

This clonotype was counted between two and nine times. The V gene is TRBV13, the J gene TRBJ2-5; D possibly uses TRBD1 or TRBD2 (5 bases each). This CDR3 is 14 amino acids long. V lost 5 bases and J 5 bases, leaving 15 bases between the germline ends. The germline gives CDR1 PRHDT, CDR2 FYEKMQ (reference sequence). The DNA for the CDR3 is TGTGCCAGCAGCCCCGAGGGGTTCCGGGAGACCCAGTACTTC. Amino acids: CASSPEGFRETQYF.

This clonotype was counted at least ten times. The genes are TRBV6-5 and TRBJ1-2, with D unresolved. The CDR3 length is 13 residues. The V and J ends lost 2 bases and 6 bases respectively, with 10 bases between them. Germline loops: CDR1 MNHEY, CDR2 SVGAGI. CDR3 loop: CASSYGRSDGYTF. The DNA of the CDR3 is TGTGCCAGCAGTTACGGGCGAAGCGATGGCTACACCTTC.

This clonotype has at least ten counts. The chain employs TRBV6-1 and TRBJ2-1; 12 bases are shared with TRBD2. Germline CDR1 MNHNS, CDR2 SASEGT. This CDR3 is built from 16 residues. Trimming at V came to 4 bases and at J to 9 bases, leaving 10 bases not matched to a gene. For the CDR3, the DNA is TGTGCCAGCAGTGCACGGACTAGCGGGGCTCAGGGTGAGCAGTTCTTC. Its protein product is CASSARTSGAQGEQFF.

At least ten counts were recorded for this clonotype. The chain employs TRBV7-9 and TRBJ2-7; TRBD1 matches 7 bases. The trim removed 5 bases at V and 1 base at J, leaving 8 bases unmatched. Germline V gene lookup returns CDR1 SEHNR and CDR2 FQNEAQ (reference sequence). The CDR3 runs to 15 residues. The CDR3 loop is CASSTRDRPSYEQYF. CDR3 in DNA: TGTGCCAGCAGCACCAGGGACAGACCATCCTACGAGCAGTACTTC.

A few counts support this clonotype. The V gene is TRBV6-1, the J gene TRBJ1-2; a weak D match, TRBD1 (6 bases). Deletions cut 1 base from V and 8 bases from J, with 17 bases between. The CDR3 has 15 residues. Looked up from germline, CDR1 is MNHNS and CDR2 is SASEGT. This CDR3 is CASSEVKGGYDGYTF. The CDR3 nucleotides are TGTGCCAGCAGTGAAGTAAAAGGGGGGTATGACGGCTACACCTTC.

This sequence joins TRBV20-1 and TRBJ1-2; D possibly corresponds to TRBD1 (5 bases). This CDR3 has 15 amino acids. Trimming stripped 7 bases from V and 0 bases from J, with 18 bases between. From germline, CDR1 is DFQATT and CDR2 SNEGSKA (reference sequence). The CDR3 reads CSVGAEENSNYGYTF. The CDR3 DNA sequence: TGCAGTGTAGGGGCGGAGGAGAACTCTAACTATGGCTACACCTTC.

This clonotype was seen ten or more times. The rearrangement uses TRBV28 and TRBJ2-5; 11 bases match TRBD1. Germline V CDR1 and CDR2: MDHEN, SYDVKM. This CDR3 has 15 residues. The junction had 7 bases not matched to a gene; V was cut back by 6 bases and J by 4 bases. CDR3 sequence (DNA): TGTGCCAGCAGGGGTTGGACAGGGGGCCGAGAGACCCAGTACTTC. Its protein product is CASRGWTGGRETQYF.

This clonotype was found a few times. The chain employs TRBV3-1 and TRBJ1-6, with D perhaps matching TRBD1 (5 bases). CDR1 is LGHDT and CDR2 is YNNKEL in the germline V gene (reference sequence). This CDR3 is built from 18 residues. With 1 base removed from V and 0 bases from J, the gap between germline ends came to 13 bases. The CDR3: CASSQASGGSSYNSPLHF. DNA of the CDR3: TGTGCCAGCAGCCAAGCGTCTGGGGGGAGCTCCTATAATTCACCCCTCCACTTT. The variable domain in full, with the rest retrieved from reference TRBV3-1 and TRBJ1-6, is DTAVSQTPKYLVTQMGNDKSIKCEQNLGHDTMYWYKQDSKKFLKIMFSYNNKELIINETVPNRFSPKSPDKAHLNLHINSLELGDSAVYFCASSQASGGSSYNSPLHFGNGTRLTVT.

This clonotype was counted at least ten times. J is TRBJ2-7 and V is TRBV2; weak D call: TRBD1 (5 bases). CDR1 and CDR2 from the germline V gene are SNHLY and FYNNEI. The CDR3 extends over 14 amino acids. The ends were cut back, 6 bases at V and 0 bases at J, with 12 bases in the middle. Here the CDR3 DNA reads TGTGCCAGCAGCCTCACGGACATCTCCTACGAGCAGTACTTC. It encodes CASSLTDISYEQYF.

The chain employs TRBV10-3 and TRBJ2-7, with TRBD1 matching 9 bases. V lost 8 bases, J lost 1 base, and 3 bases stayed unmatched. In germline, CDR1 is ENHRY, CDR2 SYGVKD. The CDR3 covers 13 residues. CDR3 region: CAIAGTGSYEQYF. The CDR3 DNA reads TGTGCCATCGCCGGGACAGGGTCCTACGAGCAGTACTTC.

CDR3 amino acids: CASSRTGGVREQYF. The CDR3 DNA is TGTGCCAGCAGCCGTACGGGGGGGGTGCGCGAGCAGTACTTC. The chain couples TRBV9 to TRBJ2-7, with 8 bases that match TRBD2. Germline trimming cut 4 bases from V and 6 bases from J; bases unmatched to any gene: 9. The CDR3 loop spans 14 amino acids. The germline gives CDR1 SGDLS, CDR2 YYNGEE.

This clonotype was counted a few times. The genes are TRBV13 and TRBJ2-5, with unresolved D. Trimming left V 1 base short and J 5 bases short, with 5 bases between. The CDR3 covers 12 residues. Germline assignment: CDR1 PRHDT and CDR2 FYEKMQ (reference sequence). CDR3: CASSLEAETQYF. The CDR3 DNA sequence: TGTGCCAGCAGCTTAGAGGCGGAGACCCAGTACTTC.